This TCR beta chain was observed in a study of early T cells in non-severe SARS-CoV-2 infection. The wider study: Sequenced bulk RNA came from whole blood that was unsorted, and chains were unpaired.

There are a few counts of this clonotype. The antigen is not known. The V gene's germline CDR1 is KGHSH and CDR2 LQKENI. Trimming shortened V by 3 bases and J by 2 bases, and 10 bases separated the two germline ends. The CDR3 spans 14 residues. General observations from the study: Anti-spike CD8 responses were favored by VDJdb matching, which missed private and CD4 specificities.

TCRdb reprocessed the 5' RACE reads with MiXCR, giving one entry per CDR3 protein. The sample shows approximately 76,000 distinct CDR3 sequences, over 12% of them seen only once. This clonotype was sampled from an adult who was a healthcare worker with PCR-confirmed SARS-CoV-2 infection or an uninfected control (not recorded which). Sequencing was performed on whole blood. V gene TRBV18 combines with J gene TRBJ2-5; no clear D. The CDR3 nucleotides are TGTGCCAGCTCACCGCAGGCAAAACAAGAGACCCAGTACTTC. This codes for CASSPQAKQETQYF.